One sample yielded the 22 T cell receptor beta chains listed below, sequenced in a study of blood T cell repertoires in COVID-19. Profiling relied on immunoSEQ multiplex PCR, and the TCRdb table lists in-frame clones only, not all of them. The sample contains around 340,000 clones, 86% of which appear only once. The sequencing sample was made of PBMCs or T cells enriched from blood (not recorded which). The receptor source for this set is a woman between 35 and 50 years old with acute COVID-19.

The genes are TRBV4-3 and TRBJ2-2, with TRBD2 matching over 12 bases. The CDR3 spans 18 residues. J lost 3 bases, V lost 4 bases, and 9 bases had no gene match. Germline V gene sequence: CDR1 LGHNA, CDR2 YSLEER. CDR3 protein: CASSPRGRLAGDTGELFF. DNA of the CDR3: TGCGCCAGCAGCCCCAGAGGTCGACTAGCGGGGGACACCGGGGAGCTGTTTTTT.

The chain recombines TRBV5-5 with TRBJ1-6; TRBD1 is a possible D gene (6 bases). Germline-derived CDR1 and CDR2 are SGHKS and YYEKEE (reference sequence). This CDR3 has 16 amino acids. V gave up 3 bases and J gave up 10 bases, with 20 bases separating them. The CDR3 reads CASSYDHRARNSPLHF. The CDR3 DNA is TGTGCCAGCAGCTACGATCACAGGGCTCGGAACTCACCCCTCCACTTT. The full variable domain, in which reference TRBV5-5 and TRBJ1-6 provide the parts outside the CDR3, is DAGVTQSPTHLIKTRGQQVTLRCSPISGHKSVSWYQQVLGQGPQFIFQYYEKEERGRGNFPDRFSARQFPNYSSELNVNALLLGDSALYLCASSYDHRARNSPLHFGNGTRLTVT.

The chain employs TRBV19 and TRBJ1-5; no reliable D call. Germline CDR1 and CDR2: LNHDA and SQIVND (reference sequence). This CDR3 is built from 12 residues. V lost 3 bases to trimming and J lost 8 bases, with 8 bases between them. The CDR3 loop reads CASSIAGEPQHF. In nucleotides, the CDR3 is TGTGCCAGTAGTATCGCCGGGGAGCCCCAGCATTTT. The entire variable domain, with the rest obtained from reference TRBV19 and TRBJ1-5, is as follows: DGGITQSPKYLFRKEGQNVTLSCEQNLNHDAMYWYRQDPGQGLRLIYYSQIVNDFQKGDIAEGYSVSREKKESFPLTVTSAQKNPTAFYLCASSIAGEPQHFGDGTRLSIL.

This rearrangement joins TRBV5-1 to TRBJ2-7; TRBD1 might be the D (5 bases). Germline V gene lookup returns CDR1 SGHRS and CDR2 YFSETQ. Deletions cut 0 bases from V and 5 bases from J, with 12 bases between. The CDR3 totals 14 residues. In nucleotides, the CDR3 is TGCGCCAGCAGCTTGGGACAGCTATCCCACGAGCAGTACTTC. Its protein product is CASSLGQLSHEQYF.

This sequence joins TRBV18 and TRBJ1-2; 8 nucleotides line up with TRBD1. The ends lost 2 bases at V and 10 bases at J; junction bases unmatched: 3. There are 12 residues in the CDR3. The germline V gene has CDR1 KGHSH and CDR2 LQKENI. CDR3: CASSPGQGDYTF. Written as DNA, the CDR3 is TGTGCCAGCTCACCAGGACAGGGAGACTACACCTTC. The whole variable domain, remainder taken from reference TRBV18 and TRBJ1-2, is NAGVMQNPRHLVRRRGQEARLRCSPMKGHSHVYWYRQLPEEGLKFMVYLQKENIIDESGMPKERFSAEFPKEGPSILRIQQVVRGDSAAYFCASSPGQGDYTFGSGTRLTVV.

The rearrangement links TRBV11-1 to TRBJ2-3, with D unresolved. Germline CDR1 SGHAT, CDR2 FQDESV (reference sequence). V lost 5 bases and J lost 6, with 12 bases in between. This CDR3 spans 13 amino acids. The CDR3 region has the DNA TGTGCCAGCAGCGCTTCGGGTACGGATACGCAGTATTTT. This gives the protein CASSASGTDTQYF.

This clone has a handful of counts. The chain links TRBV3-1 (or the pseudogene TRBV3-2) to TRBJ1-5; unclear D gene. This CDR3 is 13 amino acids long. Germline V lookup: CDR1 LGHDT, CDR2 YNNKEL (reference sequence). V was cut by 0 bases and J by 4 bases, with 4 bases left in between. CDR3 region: CASSQERNQPQHF. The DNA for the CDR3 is TGTGCCAGCAGCCAAGAACGGAATCAGCCCCAGCATTTT.

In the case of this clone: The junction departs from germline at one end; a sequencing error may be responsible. The CDR3, as DNA: TGTGCCAGCAGCTTCATCTCGCGGGGGTTGGTGGTCTTT. This codes for CASSFISRGLVVF. This rearrangement joins TRBV7-8 to TRBJ1-1; D possibly corresponds to TRBD1 (5 bases). This CDR3 contains 13 residues. Per germline, CDR1 SGHVS and CDR2 FQNEAQ.

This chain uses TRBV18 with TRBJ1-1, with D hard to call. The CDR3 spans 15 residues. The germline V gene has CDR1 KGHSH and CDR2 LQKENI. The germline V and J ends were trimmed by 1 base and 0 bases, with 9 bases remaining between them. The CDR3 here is CASSPLQKLNTEAFF. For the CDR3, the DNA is TGTGCCAGCTCACCACTGCAGAAGTTGAACACTGAAGCTTTCTTT.

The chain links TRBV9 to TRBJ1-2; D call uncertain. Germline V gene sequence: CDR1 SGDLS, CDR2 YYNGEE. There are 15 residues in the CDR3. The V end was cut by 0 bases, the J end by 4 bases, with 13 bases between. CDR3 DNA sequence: TGTGCCAGCAGCGTAGAGGCAGGAACCCGCTATGGCTACACCTTC. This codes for CASSVEAGTRYGYTF. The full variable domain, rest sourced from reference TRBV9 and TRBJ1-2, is DSGVTQTPKHLITATGQRVTLRCSPRSGDLSVYWYQQSLDQGLQFLIQYYNGEERAKGNILERFSAQQFPDLHSELNLSSLELGDSALYFCASSVEAGTRYGYTFGSGTRLTVV.

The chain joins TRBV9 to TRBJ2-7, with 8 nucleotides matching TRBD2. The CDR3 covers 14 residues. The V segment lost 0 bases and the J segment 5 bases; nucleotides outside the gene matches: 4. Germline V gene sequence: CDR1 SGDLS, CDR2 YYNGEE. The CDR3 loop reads CASSVGGTSNEQYF. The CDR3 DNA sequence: TGTGCCAGCAGCGTAGGTGGGACTAGTAACGAGCAGTACTTC.

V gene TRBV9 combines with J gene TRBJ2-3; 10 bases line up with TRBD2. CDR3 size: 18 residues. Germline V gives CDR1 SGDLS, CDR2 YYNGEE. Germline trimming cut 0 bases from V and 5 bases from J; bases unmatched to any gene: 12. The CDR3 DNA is TGTGCCAGCAGCGTAGGAGGAGGAGGGGCTAGCGGGGGAGATACGCAGTATTTT. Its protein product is CASSVGGGGASGGDTQYF.

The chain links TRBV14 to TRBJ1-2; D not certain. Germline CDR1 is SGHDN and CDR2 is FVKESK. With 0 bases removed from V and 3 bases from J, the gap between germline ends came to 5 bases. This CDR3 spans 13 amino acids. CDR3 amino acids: CASSQDRYYGYTF. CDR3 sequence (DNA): TGTGCCAGCAGCCAAGACAGATACTATGGCTACACCTTC. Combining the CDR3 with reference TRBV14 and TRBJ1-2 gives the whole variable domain EAGVTQFPSHSVIEKGQTVTLRCDPISGHDNLYWYRRVMGKEIKFLLHFVKESKQDESGMPNNRFLAERTGGTYSTLKVQPAELEDSGVYFCASSQDRYYGYTFGSGTRLTVV.

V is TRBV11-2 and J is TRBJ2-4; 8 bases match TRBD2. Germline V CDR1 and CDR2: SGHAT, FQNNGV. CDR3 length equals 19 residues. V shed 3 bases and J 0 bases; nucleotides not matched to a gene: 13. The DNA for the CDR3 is TGTGCCAGCAGCTTTTTCGTGTCGGGAGGGACCTTAGCCAAAAACATTCAGTACTTC. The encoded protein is CASSFFVSGGTLAKNIQYF.

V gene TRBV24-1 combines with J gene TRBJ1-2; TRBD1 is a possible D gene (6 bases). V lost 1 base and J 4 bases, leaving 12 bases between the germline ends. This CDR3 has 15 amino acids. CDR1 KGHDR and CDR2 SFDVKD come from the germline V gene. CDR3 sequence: CATSDLPGGTYGYTF. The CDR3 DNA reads TGTGCCACCAGTGATTTACCGGGGGGCACCTATGGCTACACCTTC.

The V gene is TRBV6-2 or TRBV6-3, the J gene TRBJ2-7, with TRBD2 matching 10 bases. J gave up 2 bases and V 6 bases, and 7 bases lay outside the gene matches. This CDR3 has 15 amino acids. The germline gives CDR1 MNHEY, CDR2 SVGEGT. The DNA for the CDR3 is TGTGCCAGCAGCCGGATGGGACTAGCGACCTACGAGCAGTACTTC. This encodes CASSRMGLATYEQYF.

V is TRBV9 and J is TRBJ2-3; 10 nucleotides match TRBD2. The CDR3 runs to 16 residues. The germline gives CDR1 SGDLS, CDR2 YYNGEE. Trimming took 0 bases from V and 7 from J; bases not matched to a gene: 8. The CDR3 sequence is CASSVDPAGGPYTQYF. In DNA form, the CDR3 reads TGTGCCAGCAGCGTAGACCCAGCGGGAGGGCCATATACGCAGTATTTT.

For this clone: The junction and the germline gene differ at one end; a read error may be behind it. The CDR3 here is CASSESQF. Written as DNA, the CDR3 is TGTGCCAGCAGTGAGTCCCAATTT. The chain has TRBV27 and TRBJ1-4; D call uncertain. This CDR3 region has 8 residues. The germline V gene has CDR1 MNHEY and CDR2 SMNVEV (reference sequence).

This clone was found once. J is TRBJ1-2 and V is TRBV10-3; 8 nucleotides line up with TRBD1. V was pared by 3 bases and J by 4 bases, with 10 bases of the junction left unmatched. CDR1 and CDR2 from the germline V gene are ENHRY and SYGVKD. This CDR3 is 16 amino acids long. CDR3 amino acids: CAISDQPGQESYGYTF. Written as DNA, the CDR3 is TGTGCCATCAGTGATCAACCGGGACAGGAGAGCTATGGCTACACCTTC.

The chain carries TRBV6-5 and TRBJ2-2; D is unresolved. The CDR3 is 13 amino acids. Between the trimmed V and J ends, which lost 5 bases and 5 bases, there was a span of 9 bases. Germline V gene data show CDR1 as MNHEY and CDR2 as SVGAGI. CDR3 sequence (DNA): TGTGCCAGCAGTCTACAGCTTACCGGGGAGCTGTTTTTT. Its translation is CASSLQLTGELFF.

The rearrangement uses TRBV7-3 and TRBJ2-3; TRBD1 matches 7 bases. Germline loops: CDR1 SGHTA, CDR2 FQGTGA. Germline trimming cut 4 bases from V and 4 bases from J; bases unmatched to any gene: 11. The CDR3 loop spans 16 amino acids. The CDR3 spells CASSSRGQIGADTQYF. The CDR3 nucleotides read TGTGCCAGCAGCTCGAGGGGACAGATTGGGGCAGATACGCAGTATTTT.

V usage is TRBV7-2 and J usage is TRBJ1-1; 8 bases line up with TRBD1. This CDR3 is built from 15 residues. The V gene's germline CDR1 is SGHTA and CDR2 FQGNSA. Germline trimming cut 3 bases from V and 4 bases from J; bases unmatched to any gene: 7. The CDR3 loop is CASSFTSTGATEAFF. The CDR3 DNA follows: TGTGCCAGCAGCTTTACCTCGACAGGGGCCACTGAAGCTTTCTTT.